The present T cell receptor beta chain was sequenced within a study of T cell responses to AZD1222 COVID-19 vaccine. About this clone itself: Its antigen is currently unknown.

Study results and limitations: Repertoires in all cases were sampled only once the peak T cell response had passed.

Sequenced by immunoSEQ multiplex PCR; TCRdb stores in-frame clones only, minus some. The sample shows about 110,000 clones, 90% of them seen only once. The sequence derives from an adult in good health. The sequencing here drew on peripheral blood, taken on day 0 of AZD1222 vaccination.

The CDR3 here is CASSFTGGHEQFF. As DNA, the CDR3 is TGCGCCAGCAGCTTCACAGGGGGACATGAGCAGTTCTTC. V and J are TRBV5-1 and TRBJ2-1, with 8 nucleotides matching TRBD1. The V segment lost 2 bases and the J segment 8 bases; nucleotides outside the gene matches: 3. The CDR3 has 13 amino acids. CDR1 SGHRS and CDR2 YFSETQ come from the germline V gene.